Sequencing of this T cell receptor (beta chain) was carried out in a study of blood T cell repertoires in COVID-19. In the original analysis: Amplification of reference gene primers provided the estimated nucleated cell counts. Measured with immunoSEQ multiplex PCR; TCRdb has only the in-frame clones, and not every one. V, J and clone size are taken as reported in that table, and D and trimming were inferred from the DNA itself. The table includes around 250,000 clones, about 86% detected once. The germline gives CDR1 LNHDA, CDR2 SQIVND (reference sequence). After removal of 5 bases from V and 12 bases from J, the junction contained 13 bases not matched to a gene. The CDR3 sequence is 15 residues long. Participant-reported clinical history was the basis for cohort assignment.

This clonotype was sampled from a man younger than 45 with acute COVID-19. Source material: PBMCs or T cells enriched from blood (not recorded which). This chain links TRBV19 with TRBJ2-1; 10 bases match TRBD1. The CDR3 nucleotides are TGTGCCAGTAGTCCCATCCCGGGACAGGGGTATAGGCAGTTCTTC. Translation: CASSPIPGQGYRQFF.